These 20 T cell receptor beta chains were all obtained from the same sample, sequenced in a study of T-cell reconstitution after alpha-beta-depleted transplantation in children (dated by TCRdb to 2016 to 2017). The method behind the library was PCR. TCRdb names Illumina HiSeq 2500 as the instrument used. TCR libraries were prepared with molecular barcoding, using unique molecular identifiers to normalize TCRbeta repertoire quantification. TCRdb reprocessed the public reads (quality trimming at Q25 with fastp, clone calling with MiXCR) and kept in-frame beta chains. Each entry is one CDR3 protein sequence, shown with its most common DNA and genes. In all, the sample holds more than 500,000 distinct CDR3 sequences, and 10% to 12% of those were seen once. Clones ranked in the top ten supply approximately 14% of the sample. What the treatment or condition label conveys for this sample: allogeneic hematopoietic cell transplantation with graft depleted of TCRalphabeta T cells and CD19 B cells.

Sequenced material: PBMCs, mostly from graft donor cells, taken 180 days after TCRalphabeta/CD19-depleted stem cell transplant. The receptors originated from a female patient aged 2 to 10 who had a stem cell transplant for aplastic anemia, so the T cells may come from the graft donor.

This clonotype was observed a few times. The gene calls are TRBV28 and TRBJ2-1; no clear D gene. The CDR3 covers 14 residues. The V gene lost 9 bases and the J gene lost 2 bases, with 14 bases spanning the gap. Germline V lookup: CDR1 MDHEN, CDR2 SYDVKM. In DNA form, the CDR3 reads TGTGCCAGTAAGGGCGGTACGACCTACAATGAGCAGTTCTTC. Translated, it gives CASKGGTTYNEQFF.

The rearrangement links TRBV20-1 to TRBJ2-1, with unresolved D. Trimming pared 6 bases from V and 0 bases from J, leaving 15 bases between. Germline loops: CDR1 DFQATT, CDR2 SNEGSKA (reference sequence). The CDR3 totals 15 residues. In nucleotides, the CDR3 is TGCAGTGCGGCGTGGAAACAAAGCTCCTACAATGAGCAGTTCTTC. Amino acids: CSAAWKQSSYNEQFF.

The CDR3 loop is CASRSRGYTEAFF. DNA for the CDR3: TGTGCCAGCCGCAGCCGGGGATACACTGAAGCTTTCTTT. The chain is built from TRBV11-1 and TRBJ1-1; D remains unclear. The CDR3 extends over 13 amino acids. CDR1 is SGHAT and CDR2 is FQDESV in the germline V gene (reference sequence). The V end was cut by 8 bases, the J end by 3 bases, with 13 bases between.

The chain uses TRBV28 and TRBJ1-2; the D gene is possibly TRBD1 (6 bases). Germline V gene data show CDR1 as MDHEN and CDR2 as SYDVKM. The CDR3 consists of 14 residues. The V gene lost 8 bases and the J gene lost 3 bases, with 16 bases spanning the gap. CDR3 coding DNA: TGTGCCAGCGGTTCCGGCTACAGGGACTATGGCTACACCTTC. Protein sequence: CASGSGYRDYGYTF.

For the CDR3, the DNA is TGCAGCGCCAGAGCGGGTGTCGACACAGATACGCAGTATTTT. Translation: CSARAGVDTDTQYF. This chain links TRBV29-1 with TRBJ2-3, with D possibly being TRBD2 (6 bases). CDR3 length: 14 amino acids. CDR1 and CDR2 from the germline V gene are SQVTM and ANQGSEA. V lost 7 bases to trimming and J lost 2 bases, with 16 bases between them.

This clonotype was recorded many times. The junction and the germline gene differ at one end; a read error may be behind it. The rearrangement links TRBV12-3 or TRBV12-4 to TRBJ2-3; D is possibly TRBD2 (6 bases). The CDR3 loop spans 16 amino acids. The DNA of the CDR3 is TGTGCCAGCAGCTTAGGCGGGACGCCCTTCACAGATACGCAGTATTTT. It encodes CASSLGGTPFTDTQYF.

This clonotype has a handful of counts. This sequence joins TRBV5-1 and TRBJ2-3; tentative D call: TRBD2 (5 bases). V was cut by 5 bases and J by 6 bases, with 16 bases left in between. Germline lookup yields CDR1 SGHRS and CDR2 YFSETQ. This CDR3 has 14 amino acids. The CDR3 protein is CASSLRATGDTQYF. As DNA, the CDR3 is TGCGCCAGCAGTCTTCGGGCCACGGGGGATACGCAGTATTTT.

DNA for the CDR3: TGTGCCAGCAGTTCTCCGACAGGGAATCAGCCCCAGCATTTT. Protein sequence: CASSSPTGNQPQHF. V is TRBV6-5 and J is TRBJ1-5, with 7 positions matching TRBD1. V was pared by 4 bases and J by 4 bases, with 4 bases of the junction left unmatched. This CDR3 spans 14 amino acids. Germline CDR1 is MNHEY and CDR2 is SVGAGI.

V is TRBV11-2 and J is TRBJ2-1; no definite D call. Germline V CDR1 and CDR2: SGHAT, FQNNGV. With 4 bases removed from V and 4 bases from J, the gap between germline ends came to 20 bases. CDR3 length: 17 amino acids. The CDR3 loop reads CASSWIRVGNLYNEQFF. As DNA, the CDR3 is TGTGCCAGCAGCTGGATTCGAGTGGGGAACCTATACAATGAGCAGTTCTTC.

This chain joins TRBV28 and TRBJ1-5; the D gene is possibly TRBD1 (5 bases). The ends were cut back, 2 bases at V and 2 bases at J, with 13 bases in the middle. Germline V lookup: CDR1 MDHEN, CDR2 SYDVKM. The CDR3 spans 16 residues. CDR3 coding DNA: TGTGCCAGCAGTTTAAAGGCAGGGACGGGCAATCAGCCCCAGCATTTT. Protein sequence: CASSLKAGTGNQPQHF.

V and J are TRBV20-1 and TRBJ2-7; no definite D call. Trimming removed 0 bases from V and 7 bases from J, with 7 bases in between. This CDR3 has 11 amino acids. Germline V gives CDR1 DFQATT, CDR2 SNEGSKA (reference sequence). The CDR3, as DNA: TGCAGTGCTAGAGATCGGAGAGAGCAGTACTTC. Its protein product is CSARDRREQYF.

The sample holds a few counts of this clonotype. This sequence joins TRBV6-2 or TRBV6-3 and TRBJ2-7; D not certain. The CDR3 loop spans 12 amino acids. Germline CDR1 is MNHEY and CDR2 is SVGEGT. Trimming took off 6 bases at V and 4 bases at J, with 10 bases between the two ends. The CDR3 nucleotides are TGTGCCAGCAGCTATTCGGAGTACGAGCAGTACGTC. This encodes CASSYSEYEQYV.

This rearrangement joins TRBV5-1 to TRBJ1-6, with TRBD1 matching 11 bases. Losses at the gene ends were 7 bases for V and 3 bases for J; bases not matched to a gene: 3. The CDR3 contains 15 residues. Germline values: CDR1 SGHRS, CDR2 YFSETQ. CDR3 residues: CASSGTGGYNSPLHF. The CDR3 DNA sequence: TGCGCCAGCTCCGGGACAGGGGGCTATAATTCACCCCTCCACTTT. The full variable domain, in which reference TRBV5-1 and TRBJ1-6 provide the parts outside the CDR3, is KAGVTQTPRYLIKTRGQQVTLSCSPISGHRSVSWYQQTPGQGLQFLFEYFSETQRNKGNFPGRFSGRQFSNSRSEMNVSTLELGDSALYLCASSGTGGYNSPLHFGNGTRLTVT.

This clonotype was seen a handful of times. The chain employs TRBV20-1 and TRBJ2-1; 10 bases map to TRBD2. Unmatched junction bases numbered 10, after V lost 6 bases and J lost 5 bases. Germline V gene sequence: CDR1 DFQATT, CDR2 SNEGSKA (reference sequence). The CDR3 is 15 residues long. CDR3 sequence: CSASRTSGNNNEQFF. As DNA, the CDR3 is TGCAGTGCCAGCCGGACTAGCGGAAATAACAATGAGCAGTTCTTC.

This clonotype was counted only a few times. The J gene is TRBJ2-1, the V gene TRBV10-3, with D possibly TRBD1 on 6 matching bases. CDR1 and CDR2 (germline): ENHRY, SYGVKD. V dropped 11 bases and J dropped 0 bases, with 14 bases sitting between them. CDR3 size: 14 residues. CDR3 nucleotide sequence: TGTGCCTCCTCTGGGGGCGACTCCTACAATGAGCAGTTCTTC. Translation gives CASSGGDSYNEQFF.

The chain combines TRBV20-1 with TRBJ2-7; 8 nucleotides line up with TRBD1. The CDR3 contains 13 residues. Trimming at V came to 6 bases and at J to 4 bases, leaving 8 bases not matched to a gene. From germline, CDR1 is DFQATT and CDR2 SNEGSKA (reference sequence). This CDR3 is CSAAHQGAYEQYF. CDR3 DNA sequence: TGCAGTGCCGCCCACCAGGGGGCTTACGAGCAGTACTTC.

The table lists this clonotype with many counts. V is TRBV9 and J is TRBJ2-4; 10 nucleotides align to TRBD2. The CDR3 extends over 14 amino acids. Germline values: CDR1 SGDLS, CDR2 YYNGEE. J was trimmed by 3 bases and V by 3 bases; bases with no gene match: 0. Here the CDR3 DNA reads TGTGCCAGCAGCGAGCGGGGGGGCAAAAACATTCAGTACTTC. It is translated as CASSERGGKNIQYF.

The chain is built from TRBV12-3 or TRBV12-4 and TRBJ1-5, with TRBD1 matching 10 bases. CDR3 size: 15 residues. Unmatched junction bases numbered 5, after V lost 6 bases and J lost 3 bases. CDR3 protein: CASRLTGGNNQPQHF. As DNA, the CDR3 is TGTGCCAGCAGACTGACAGGGGGCAACAATCAGCCCCAGCATTTT.

This chain uses TRBV12-3 or TRBV12-4 with TRBJ2-5, with 11 bases that match TRBD1. There are 14 residues in the CDR3. The junction had 5 bases not matched to a gene; V was cut back by 6 bases and J by 5 bases. CDR3 DNA sequence: TGTGCCAGCAGCCCGGACAGGGGGCATGAGACCCAGTACTTC. This sequence encodes CASSPDRGHETQYF.

This clonotype has ten or more counts. The gene calls are TRBV12-3 or TRBV12-4 and TRBJ2-7, with 9 bases identical to TRBD1. Losses at the gene ends were 5 bases for V and 4 bases for J; bases not matched to a gene: 12. The CDR3 runs 16 residues. The CDR3 region has the DNA TGTGCCAGCAGTCTCCGGGACAGGGACGATGGATACGAGCAGTACTTC. Its translation: CASSLRDRDDGYEQYF.